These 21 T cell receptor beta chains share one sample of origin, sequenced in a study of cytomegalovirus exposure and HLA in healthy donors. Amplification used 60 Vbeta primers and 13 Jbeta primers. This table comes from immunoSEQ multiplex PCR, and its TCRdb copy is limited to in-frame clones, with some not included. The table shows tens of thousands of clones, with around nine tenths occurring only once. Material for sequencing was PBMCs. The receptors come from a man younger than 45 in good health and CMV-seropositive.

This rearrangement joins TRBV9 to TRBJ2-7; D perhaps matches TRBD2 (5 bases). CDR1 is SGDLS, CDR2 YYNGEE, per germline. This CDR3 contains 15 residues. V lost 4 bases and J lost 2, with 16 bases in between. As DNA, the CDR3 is TGTGCCAGCAGCCCAGAAGGCGGGTCCACCTACGAGCAGTACTTC. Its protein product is CASSPEGGSTYEQYF.

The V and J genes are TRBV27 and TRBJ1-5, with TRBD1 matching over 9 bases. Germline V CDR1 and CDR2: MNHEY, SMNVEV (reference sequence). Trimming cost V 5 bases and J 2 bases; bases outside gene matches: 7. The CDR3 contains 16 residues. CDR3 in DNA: TGTGCCAGCAGTCTCACGGGACAGGGCGGCAATCAGCCCCAGCATTTT. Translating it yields CASSLTGQGGNQPQHF.

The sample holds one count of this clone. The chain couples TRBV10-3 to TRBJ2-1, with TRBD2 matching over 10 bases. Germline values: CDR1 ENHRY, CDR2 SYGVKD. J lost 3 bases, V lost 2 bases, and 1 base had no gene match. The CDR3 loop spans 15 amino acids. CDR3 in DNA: TGTGCCATCAGTGAGCTAGCGGGAGACTACAATGAGCAGTTCTTC. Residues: CAISELAGDYNEQFF.

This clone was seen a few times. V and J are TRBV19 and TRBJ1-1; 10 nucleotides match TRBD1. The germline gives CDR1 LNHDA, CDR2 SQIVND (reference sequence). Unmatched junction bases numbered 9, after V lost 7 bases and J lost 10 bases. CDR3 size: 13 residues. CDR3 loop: CASTATGGARAFF. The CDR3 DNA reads TGTGCCAGTACCGCGACAGGGGGCGCCAGAGCTTTCTTT.

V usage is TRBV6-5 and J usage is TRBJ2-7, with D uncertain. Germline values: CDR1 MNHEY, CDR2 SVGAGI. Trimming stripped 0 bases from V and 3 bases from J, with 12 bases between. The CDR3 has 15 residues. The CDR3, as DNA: TGTGCCAGCAGTTACTCGTTTGGGCAGCTCTACGAGCAGTACTTC. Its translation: CASSYSFGQLYEQYF.

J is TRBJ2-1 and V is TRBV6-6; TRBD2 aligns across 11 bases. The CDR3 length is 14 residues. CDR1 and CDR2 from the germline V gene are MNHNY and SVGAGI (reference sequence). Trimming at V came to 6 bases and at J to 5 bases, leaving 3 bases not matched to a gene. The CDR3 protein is CASRTSGNNNEQFF. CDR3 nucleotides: TGTGCCAGCAGGACTAGCGGGAATAACAATGAGCAGTTCTTC.

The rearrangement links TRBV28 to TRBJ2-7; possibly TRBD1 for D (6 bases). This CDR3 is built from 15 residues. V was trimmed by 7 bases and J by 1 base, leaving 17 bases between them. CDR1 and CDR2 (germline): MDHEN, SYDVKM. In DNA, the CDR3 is TGTGCCAGCACGCCGAGGGGGACGGCATCCTACGAGCAGTACTTC. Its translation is CASTPRGTASYEQYF.

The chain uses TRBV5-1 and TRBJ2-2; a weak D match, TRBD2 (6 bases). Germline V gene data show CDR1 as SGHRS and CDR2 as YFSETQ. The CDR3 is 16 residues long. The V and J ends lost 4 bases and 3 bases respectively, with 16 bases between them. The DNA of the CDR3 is TGCGCCAGCAGCCGTCTGAGGGACTTTTACACCGGGGAGCTGTTTTTT. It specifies CASSRLRDFYTGELFF.

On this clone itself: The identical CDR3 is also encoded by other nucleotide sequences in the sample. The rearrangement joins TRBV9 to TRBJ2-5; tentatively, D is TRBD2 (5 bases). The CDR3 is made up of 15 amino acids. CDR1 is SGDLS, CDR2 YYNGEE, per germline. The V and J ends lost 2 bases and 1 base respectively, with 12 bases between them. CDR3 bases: TGTGCCAGCAGCGTTGGCCCGGGAATCCAAGAGACCCAGTACTTC. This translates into CASSVGPGIQETQYF.

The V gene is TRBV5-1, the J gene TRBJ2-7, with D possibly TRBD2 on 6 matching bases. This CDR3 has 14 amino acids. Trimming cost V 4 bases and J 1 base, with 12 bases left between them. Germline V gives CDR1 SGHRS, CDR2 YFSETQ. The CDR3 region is CASSPGLGSYEQYF. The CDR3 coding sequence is TGCGCCAGCAGCCCGGGACTTGGGTCCTACGAGCAGTACTTC.

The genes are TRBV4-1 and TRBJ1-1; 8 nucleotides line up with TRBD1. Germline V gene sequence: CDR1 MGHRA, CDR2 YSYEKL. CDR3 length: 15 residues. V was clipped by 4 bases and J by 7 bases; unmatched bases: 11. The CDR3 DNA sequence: TGCGCCAGCAGCCCCCGGACAGGGAGTTGGGGTGAAGCTTTCTTT. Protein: CASSPRTGSWGEAFF.

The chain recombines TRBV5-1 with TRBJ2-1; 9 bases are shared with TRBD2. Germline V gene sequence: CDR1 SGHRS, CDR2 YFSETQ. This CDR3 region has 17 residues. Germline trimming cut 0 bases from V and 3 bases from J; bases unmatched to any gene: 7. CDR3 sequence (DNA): TGCGCCAGCAGCTTGGTTAGCGGGAGCGGTTTCTACAATGAGCAGTTCTTC. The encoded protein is CASSLVSGSGFYNEQFF.

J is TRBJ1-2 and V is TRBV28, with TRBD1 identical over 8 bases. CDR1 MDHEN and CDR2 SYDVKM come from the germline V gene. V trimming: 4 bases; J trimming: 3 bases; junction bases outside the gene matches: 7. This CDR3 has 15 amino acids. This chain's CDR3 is CASSSSGTGDYGYTF. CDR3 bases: TGTGCCAGCAGTTCCTCCGGGACAGGAGACTATGGCTACACCTTC.

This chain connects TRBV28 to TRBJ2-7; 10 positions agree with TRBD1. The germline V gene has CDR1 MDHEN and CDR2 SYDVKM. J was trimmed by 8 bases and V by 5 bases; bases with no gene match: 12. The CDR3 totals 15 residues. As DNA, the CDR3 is TGTGCCAGCAGTCCCATTATACGGGACAGGGGCCAGCAGTACTTC. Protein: CASSPIIRDRGQQYF.

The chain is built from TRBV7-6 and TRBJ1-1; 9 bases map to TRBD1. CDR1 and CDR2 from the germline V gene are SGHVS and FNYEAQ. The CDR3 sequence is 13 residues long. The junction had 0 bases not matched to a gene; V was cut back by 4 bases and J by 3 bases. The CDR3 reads CASSWDRDTEAFF. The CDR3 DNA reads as TGTGCCAGCAGCTGGGACAGGGACACTGAAGCTTTCTTT.

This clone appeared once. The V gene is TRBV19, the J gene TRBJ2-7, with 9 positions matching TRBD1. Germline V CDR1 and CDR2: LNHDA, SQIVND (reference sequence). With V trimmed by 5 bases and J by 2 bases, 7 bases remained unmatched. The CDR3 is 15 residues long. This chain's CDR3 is CASSSGTGPTYEQYF. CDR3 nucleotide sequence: TGTGCCAGTAGTTCCGGGACAGGGCCCACCTACGAGCAGTACTTC.

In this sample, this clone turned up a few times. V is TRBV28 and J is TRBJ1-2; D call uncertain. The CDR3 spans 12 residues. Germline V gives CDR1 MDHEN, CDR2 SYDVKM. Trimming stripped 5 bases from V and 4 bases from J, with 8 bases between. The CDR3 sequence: CASSPQLYGYTF. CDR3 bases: TGTGCCAGCAGTCCTCAACTCTATGGCTACACCTTC.

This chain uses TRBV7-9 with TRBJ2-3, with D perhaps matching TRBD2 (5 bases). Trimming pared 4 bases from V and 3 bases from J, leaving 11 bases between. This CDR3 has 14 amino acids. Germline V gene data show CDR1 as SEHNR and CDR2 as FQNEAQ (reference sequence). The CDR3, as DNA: TGTGCCAGCAGCTCCGGACTCCCAACAGATACGCAGTATTTT. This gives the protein CASSSGLPTDTQYF. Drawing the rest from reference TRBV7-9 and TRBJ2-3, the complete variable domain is DTGVSQNPRHKITKRGQNVTFRCDPISEHNRLYWYRQTLGQGPEFLTYFQNEAQLEKSRLLSDRFSAERPKGSFSTLEIQRTEQGDSAMYLCASSSGLPTDTQYFGPGTRLTVL.

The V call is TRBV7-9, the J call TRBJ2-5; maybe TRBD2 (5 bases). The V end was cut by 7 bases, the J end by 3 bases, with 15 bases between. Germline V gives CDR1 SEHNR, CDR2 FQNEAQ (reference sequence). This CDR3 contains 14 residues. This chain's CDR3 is CASNPDSTEETQYF. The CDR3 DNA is TGTGCCAGCAACCCGGACTCGACGGAAGAGACCCAGTACTTC.

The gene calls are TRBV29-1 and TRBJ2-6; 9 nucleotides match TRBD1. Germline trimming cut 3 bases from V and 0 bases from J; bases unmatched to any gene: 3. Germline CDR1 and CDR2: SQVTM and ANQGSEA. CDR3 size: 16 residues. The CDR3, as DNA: TGCAGCGTTGAGACAGGGGGTAGCTCTGGGGCCAACGTCCTGACTTTC. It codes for CSVETGGSSGANVLTF.

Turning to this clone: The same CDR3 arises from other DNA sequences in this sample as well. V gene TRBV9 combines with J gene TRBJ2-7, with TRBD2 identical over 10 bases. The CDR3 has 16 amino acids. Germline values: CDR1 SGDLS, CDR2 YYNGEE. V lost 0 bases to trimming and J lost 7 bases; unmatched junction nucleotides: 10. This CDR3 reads CASSVGLAGAVWEQYF. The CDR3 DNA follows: TGTGCCAGCAGCGTAGGACTAGCGGGTGCCGTTTGGGAGCAGTACTTC.